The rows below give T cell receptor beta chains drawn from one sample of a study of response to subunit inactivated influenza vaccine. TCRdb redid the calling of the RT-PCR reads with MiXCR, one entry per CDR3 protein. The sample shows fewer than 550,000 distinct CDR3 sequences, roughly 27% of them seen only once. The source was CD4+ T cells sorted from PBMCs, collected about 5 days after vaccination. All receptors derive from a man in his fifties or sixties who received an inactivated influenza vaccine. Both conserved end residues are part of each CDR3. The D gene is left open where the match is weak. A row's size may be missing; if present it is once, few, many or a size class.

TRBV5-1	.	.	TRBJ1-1	TGCGCCAGCAGCTTGAGCTGGGGGCCAAACACTGAAGCTTTCTTT	CASSLSWGPNTEAFF
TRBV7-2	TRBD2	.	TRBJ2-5	TGTGCCAGCACCCCCCAAGCGGGGGTCCAAGAGACCCAGTACTTC	CASTPQAGVQETQYF
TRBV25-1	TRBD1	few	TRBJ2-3	TGTGCCAGCAGTGAAGGACAGGGTACGCAGTATTTT	CASSEGQGTQYF
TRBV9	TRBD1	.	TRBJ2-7	TGTGCCAGCAGCGCGCCGGGACAGGGGAACGAGCAGTACTTC	CASSAPGQGNEQYF
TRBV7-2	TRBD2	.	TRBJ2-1	TGTGCCAGCAGCTTAGCGGCTAGCGGCGGCAGCTCCTACAATGAGCAGTTCTTC	CASSLAASGGSSYNEQFF
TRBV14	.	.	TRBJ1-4	TGTGCCAGCAGACCTGGACGGACGCCCTCTGAAAAACTGTTTTTT	CASRPGRTPSEKLFF
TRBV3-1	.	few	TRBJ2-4	TGTGCCAGCAGCCAATACAGCATTCAGTACTTC	CASSQYSIQYF
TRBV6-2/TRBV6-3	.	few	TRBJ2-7	TGTGCCAGCAGACGCCGGGACATGGGTCGGAACGAGCAGTACTTC	CASRRRDMGRNEQYF
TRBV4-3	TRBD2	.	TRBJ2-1	TGCGCCAGCAGCCTAAGCGGGAGGGAGTACAATGAGCAGTTCTTC	CASSLSGREYNEQFF
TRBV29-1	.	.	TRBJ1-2	TGCAGCGTTGAAGGGACAGTCGGCTACACCTTC	CSVEGTVGYTF
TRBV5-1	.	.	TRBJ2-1	TGCGCCAGCGGGGAGCATAGTGAGCAGTTCTTC	CASGEHSEQFF
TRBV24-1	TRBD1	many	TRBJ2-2	TGTGCCACCAGTGATAGTTACTCGGGACAGCGCACCGGGGAGCTGTTTTTT	CATSDSYSGQRTGELFF
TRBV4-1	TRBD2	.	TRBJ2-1	TGCGCCAGCAGGTGGGGACTAGCGGGAGGGACCAAGAGCTCCTACAATGAGCAGTTCTTC	CASRWGLAGGTKSSYNEQFF
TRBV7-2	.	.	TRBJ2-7	TGTGCCAGCAGCTTAGCCGGTCAAAAGGTGCAGTACTTC	CASSLAGQKVQYF
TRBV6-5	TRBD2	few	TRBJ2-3	TGTGCCAGCAGTTACTCCGCTAGCGGGGGGGCGATCGCAGATACGCAGTATTTT	CASSYSASGGAIADTQYF
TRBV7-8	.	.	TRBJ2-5	TGTGCCAGCAGCCTCCCAATTGGGGGCGTGCGAGAGACCCAGTACTTC	CASSLPIGGVRETQYF
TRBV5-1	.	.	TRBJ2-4	TGCGCCAGCAGCTTGGCCTCTGGGGGCAAAAACATTCAGTACTTC	CASSLASGGKNIQYF
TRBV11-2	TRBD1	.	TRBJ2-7	TGTGCCAGCAGCTTGGGTCCGCAGGGACAGGGTAACTACGAGCAGTACTTC	CASSLGPQGQGNYEQYF
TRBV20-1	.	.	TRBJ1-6	TGCAGTGCTAGATCTCCCGTTTCACCCCTCCACTTT	CSARSPVSPLHF
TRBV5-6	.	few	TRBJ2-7	TGTGCCAGCAGCTCCGGCTGGGCTTACGAGCAGTACTTC	CASSSGWAYEQYF
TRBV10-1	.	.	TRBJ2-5	TGCGCCAGCAGTGATGGGGGGGCAGAGACCCAGTACTTC	CASSDGGAETQYF
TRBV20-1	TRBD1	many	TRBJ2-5	TGCAGTGCTATACCGGGACAGGGTGCCCCCGAGACCCAGTACTTC	CSAIPGQGAPETQYF
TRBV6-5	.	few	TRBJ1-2	TGTGCCAGCAGTTACGGTCTAGGACAGAACTATGGCTACACCTTC	CASSYGLGQNYGYTF
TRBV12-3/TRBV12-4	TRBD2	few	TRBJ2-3	TGTGCCAGCAGTTCAGGTTACCTCCCGGGACTAGCGGGAGGTTTCACAGATACGCAGTATTTT	CASSSGYLPGLAGGFTDTQYF
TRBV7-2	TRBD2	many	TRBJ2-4	TGTGCCAGCAGCTTATTCCTGCCTAGCGGGGGGCGGAACATTCAGTACTTC	CASSLFLPSGGRNIQYF
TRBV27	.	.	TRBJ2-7	TGTGCCAGCAGCCCGTGGAGGGCGGGCCTACTCTACGAGCAGTACTTC	CASSPWRAGLLYEQYF
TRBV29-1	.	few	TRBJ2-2	TGCAGCGTGGCGGTCGTTGCAAACACCGGGGAGCTGTTTTTT	CSVAVVANTGELFF
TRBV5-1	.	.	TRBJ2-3	TGCGCCAGCAGCCCAGGGACTGCACGGGATACGCAGTATTTT	CASSPGTARDTQYF
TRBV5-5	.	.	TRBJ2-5	TGTGCCAGCAGCTTGGATAGGGAGATGCGAGAGACCCAGTACTTC	CASSLDREMRETQYF
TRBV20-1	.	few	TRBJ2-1	TGCAGTGCCCGGCTGCCGGGCGGGACCATCAATGAGCAGTTCTTC	CSARLPGGTINEQFF
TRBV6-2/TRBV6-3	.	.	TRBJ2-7	TGTGCCAGCAGAACGGGACTCACCCTCACCTACGAGCAGTACTTC	CASRTGLTLTYEQYF
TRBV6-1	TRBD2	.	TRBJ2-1	TGTGCCAGCAAGGGGACTAGCGGACCCAATGAGCAGTTCTTC	CASKGTSGPNEQFF
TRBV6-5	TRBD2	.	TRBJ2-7	TGTGCCAGCAGTTACTCGATCGGGGGGGTTACCTACGAGCAGTACTTC	CASSYSIGGVTYEQYF
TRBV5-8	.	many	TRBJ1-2	TGTGCCAGCAGCTTGACAGGGCTGAGGAACTATGGCTACACCTTC	CASSLTGLRNYGYTF
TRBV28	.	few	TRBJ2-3	TGTGCCAGTTTAGCGGCTAGCACAGATACGCAGTATTTT	CASLAASTDTQYF
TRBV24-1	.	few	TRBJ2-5	TGTGCCACCAGTGATTTCGGACGGGAAGAGACCCAGTACTTC	CATSDFGREETQYF
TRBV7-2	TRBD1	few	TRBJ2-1	TGTGCCAGCAGCTCGGCGGGACAGGGAGTTGGAAATGAGCAGTTCTTC	CASSSAGQGVGNEQFF
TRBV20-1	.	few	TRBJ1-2	TGCAGTGCTAGTTGGGCCCCAAGGTATGGCTACACCTTC	CSASWAPRYGYTF
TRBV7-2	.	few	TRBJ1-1	TGTGCCAGCAGCTCAGGACGGTGGGTAAACACTGAAGCTTTCTTT	CASSSGRWVNTEAFF
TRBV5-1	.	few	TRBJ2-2	TGCGCCAGCAGCCCCCCCCCCGGGGAGCTGTTTTTT	CASSPPPGELFF
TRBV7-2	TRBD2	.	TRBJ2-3	TGTGCCAGCAGCCAACTAGCGGGATCGAATACGCAGTATTTT	CASSQLAGSNTQYF
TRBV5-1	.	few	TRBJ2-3	TGCGCCAGCAGCTTGGAGGGCCTTGGAACAGATACGCAGTATTTT	CASSLEGLGTDTQYF
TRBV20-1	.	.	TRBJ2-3	TGCAGTGCCAGACGGCCCTTTCCGGGCACAGATACGCAGTATTTT	CSARRPFPGTDTQYF
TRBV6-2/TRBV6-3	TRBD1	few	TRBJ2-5	TGTGCCAGCACCGGACAGGGTCTGGAGCAAGAGACCCAGTACTTC	CASTGQGLEQETQYF
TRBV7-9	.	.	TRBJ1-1	TGTGCCAGCAGCTTAGCGCCGGGGGTTGAAGCTTTCTTT	CASSLAPGVEAFF
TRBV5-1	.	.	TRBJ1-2	TGCGCCAGCAGCCGGAATATCAAGGGGGGAGTAAAGGATGGCTACACCTTC	CASSRNIKGGVKDGYTF
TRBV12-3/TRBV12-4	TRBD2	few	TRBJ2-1	TGTGCCAGCAGCTCCAGCGGGAGGGCCGATACTTACAATGAGCAGTTCTTC	CASSSSGRADTYNEQFF